This T cell receptor beta chain came from a study of OX40 agonist ivuxolimab in advanced cancers. Regarding the complete study: The costimulatory receptor OX40 (CD134) was targeted by ivuxolimab, a fully human IgG2 agonistic monoclonal antibody. Peripheral TCRbeta sequencing was intended to test whether TCR sequence diversity was altered and clonal T-cell expansion was caused by ivuxolimab. Of the 50 to 55 dose-escalation patients, hepatocellular carcinoma was present in roughly 19, melanoma in about 15, renal cell carcinoma in 9 and head and neck cancer in 9. Three dose-escalation patients achieved partial responses, one with hepatocellular carcinoma and two with cutaneous melanoma. The monotherapy dose-escalation portion (N ≈ 52 patients) of the phase I ivuxolimab trial is reported in the paper. Intravenous ivuxolimab was administered to patients every 2 weeks at six dose levels: 0.01, 0.1, 0.3, 1.5, 3 and 10 mg/kg. Patients were allowed to have had prior anti-PD-1, anti-PD-L1 or anti-CTLA-4 therapy, and approximately 37% of the dose-escalation patients had been treated with checkpoint inhibitors. In the dose-escalation cohort, 82.7% of patients were male, and the mean age was roughly 60 years, with a range of roughly 23 to 85.

As concerns this clone: Its specific antigen is unknown. Base qualities are not at hand, and no much larger clone is one base apart.

The trial excluded patients who had a history of autoimmune disease or who were on systemic immunosuppression. Peripheral blood for TCR sequencing was collected from all dose cohorts at baseline, on cycle 4 day 1, and on cycle 7 day 1. The samples were drawn from a first-in-human, open-label, multicenter phase I dose-escalation trial of ivuxolimab. Adults with locally advanced or metastatic melanoma, renal cell, hepatocellular, or head and neck squamous cell carcinoma were enrolled in the trial. Before TCR sequencing, CD4+ and CD8+ T cells were separately sorted from peripheral blood. To sequence the TCRbeta CDR3 region, genomic DNA was isolated from the sorted cells. TCRbeta CDR3 regions were sequenced using the immunoSEQ Assay. TCRdb took this table from immuneACCESS and kept in-frame rearrangements with V and J called. Such tables lack part of the clones; where checked against another copy, unresolved V genes explain under half of the gap, and the rest is unexplained. This sample lists just under 65,000 clones; roughly 86% were detected once. The top ten hold roughly 9.8% of the sample.

The study at large found these results: On average, CD8+ T cells showed more expanded clones than CD4+ T cells after ivuxolimab. Antigen specificity was not determined for the clonally expanded peripheral T cells. At doses from 0.1 to 3.0 mg/kg, clonal expansion was seen in both CD4+ and CD8+ blood T cells between baseline and week 6. Partial responders in the 0.1-3.0 mg/kg groups had among the lowest normalized peripheral clonal expansion, especially among CD8+ T cells. Low levels of normalized T-cell clonal expansion were also seen in some nonresponding patients.

The material was CD4+ or CD8+ T cells sorted from blood, obtained in a trial of the OX40 agonist ivuxolimab. The sequence derives from an adult with an advanced solid tumor such as melanoma, head and neck, liver or kidney cancer.

The nucleotide sequence is TGTGCCACCAGCAGAGTAGCGGGAGGGCGTGAGCAGTTCTTC. Translation gives CATSRVAGGREQFF. In this chain, TRBV15 is recombined with TRBJ2-1; 11 central nucleotides agree with TRBD2. In the germline V gene (reference sequence), CDR1 corresponds to LNHNV and CDR2 to YYDKDF. V is pruned by 1 base and J by 9 bases, leaving 2 bases of the junction without a gene match. Its CDR3 holds 14 amino acids, cysteine through phenylalanine. Just the 42-base CDR3 DNA is kept, in frame starting at base 1. Joined to the reference TRBV15 and TRBJ2-1 proteins, this CDR3 gives the full variable domain: DAMVIQNPRYQVTQFGKPVTLSCSQTLNHNVMYWYQQKSSQAPKLLFHYYDKDFNNEADTPDNFQSRRPNTSFCFLDIRSPGLGDTAMYLCATSRVAGGREQFFGPGTRLTVL.